These T cell receptor beta chains were read from a single sample in a study of OX40 agonist ivuxolimab in advanced cancers. Clones were sequenced by immunoSEQ multiplex PCR, and TCRdb holds only the in-frame ones, with some missing. The sample lists under 25,000 clones, 84% occurring once. Material: CD4+ or CD8+ T cells sorted from blood, obtained in a trial of the OX40 agonist ivuxolimab. These receptors were taken from an adult with an advanced solid tumor such as melanoma, head and neck, liver or kidney cancer. Each CDR3 is given with its conserved first and last residue. The order of the fields is D gene, J gene, V gene, CDR3 DNA, CDR3 protein. A D gene is named only where the DNA matches it firmly.

NA TRBJ1-3 TRBV7-2 TGTGCCAGCAGCTCTCTTTCCGCGTTCGAATACACCATATATTTT CASSSLSAFEYTIYF
TRBD2 TRBJ2-7 TRBV5-1 TGCGCCAGCAGCTCCAGTGTGGCTAGCGGCTACGAGCAGTACTTC CASSSSVASGYEQYF
TRBD2 TRBJ2-7 TRBV5-1 TGCGCCAGCAGCTCCCAACTAGCGGGGGGCCCCTACGAGCAGTACTTC CASSSQLAGGPYEQYF
NA TRBJ2-2 TRBV18 TGTGCCAGCTCACCACTGGCGGGGGCTGACGGCGGGAACACCGGGGAGCTGTTTTTT CASSPLAGADGGNTGELFF
TRBD2 TRBJ2-7 TRBV7-2 TGTGCCAGCAGCTTAGAGCGGGGGCCCTACGAGCAGTACTTC CASSLERGPYEQYF
TRBD2 TRBJ2-3 TRBV7-8 TGTGCCAGCAGCTTAACGTCTGCGGGAGGGCCCCGTAATACGCAGTATTTT CASSLTSAGGPRNTQYF
NA TRBJ2-3 TRBV30 TGTGCCTGGAAACTCTACGGGGATACGCAGTATTTT CAWKLYGDTQYF
TRBD2 TRBJ2-7 TRBV7-2 TGTGCCAGCAGCTTAGGGGGACTAGCGGGAAGAGGCTACGAGCAGTACTTC CASSLGGLAGRGYEQYF
NA TRBJ2-4 TRBV7-9 TGTGCCAGCAGTACGACAGGTGGTGCCAAAAACATTCAGTACTTC CASSTTGGAKNIQYF
NA TRBJ1-1 TRBV6-1 TGTGCCAGCAGCCTTGAGGGTCGGAACACTGAAGCTTTCTTT CASSLEGRNTEAFF
NA TRBJ1-6 TRBV10-3 TGTGCCATCAGTGAATCTGGGAATAATTCACCCCTCCACTTT CAISESGNNSPLHF
NA TRBJ2-4 TRBV2 TGTGCCAGCATCGCGGGTCGAACGTTTGCCAAAAACATTCAGTACTTC CASIAGRTFAKNIQYF
NA TRBJ1-1 TRBV21-1 TGTGCCAGCAGCAAAGATAGGTCAGGGGGTTTGAATAACACTGAAGCTTTCTTT CASSKDRSGGLNNTEAFF
TRBD2 TRBJ2-1 TRBV15 TGTGCCACCAGCACCTGGGGACGTCGGGAGGATGAGCAGTTCTTC CATSTWGRREDEQFF
NA TRBJ2-7 TRBV4-1 TGCGCCAGCAGCCAATTCTTTATCTCCGGGAGCGGTCCCAAAAGCTCCTACGAGCAGTACTTC CASSQFFISGSGPKSSYEQYF
TRBD1 TRBJ1-3 TRBV6-1 TGTGCCAGCAGGCGACAGGGGGCCGGAAACACCATATATTTT CASRRQGAGNTIYF
TRBD2 TRBJ2-2 TRBV9 TGTGCCAGCAGCGTGGTTAGCGGGGGGGCGTACACCGGGGAGCTGTTTTTT CASSVVSGGAYTGELFF
NA TRBJ1-2 TRBV9 TGTGCCAGCAGCGTAGATCAGGGGACCTATGGCTACACCTTC CASSVDQGTYGYTF
NA TRBJ1-4 TRBV5-1 TGCGCCAGCAGCTTGGCCCGACGGAGCTCAACTAATGAAAAACTGTTTTTT CASSLARRSSTNEKLFF
TRBD1 TRBJ1-1 TRBV28 TGTGCCAGCAGTTGGACAGGGGGAGGTGAAGCTTTCTTT CASSWTGGGEAFF
NA TRBJ2-1 TRBV30 TGTGCCTGGAGTCGACAGGTCTACAATGAGCAGTTCTTC CAWSRQVYNEQFF
NA TRBJ2-2 TRBV9 TGTGCCAGCAGCGTAATAGACAGTACCCCCCTGAACACCGGGGAGCTGTTTTTT CASSVIDSTPLNTGELFF